The source of this T cell receptor (beta chain) is a study of tumor-infiltrating lymphocytes in primary liver carcinoma. Study outcomes and limitations: Compared with tumor region pairs, tumor-adjacent and tumor-blood pairs overlapped less.

The input was about 490 ng total RNA; TCR beta cDNA was made from it with a constant-region primer. Each TCR beta library was derived from three nested multiplex PCR rounds that employed slightly modified ARM-PCR. Running roughly 10 cycles apiece, the first two PCR rounds relied on TRBV1-TRBV30 forward primers together with a C-beta reverse primer. TCRdb passed the multiplex PCR reads through MiXCR, listing each CDR3 protein once. The sample contains fewer than 150,000 distinct CDR3 sequences, around two thirds of which appear only once. CDR1 is MNHEY, CDR2 SVGEGT, per germline. J lost 3 bases, V lost 6 bases, and 11 bases had no gene match. The CDR3 has 15 residues. The approximately 20-31 mg bulk tissue piece was not sorted before simultaneous RNA and DNA extraction. Without exception, tumor samples held over 80% viable tumor cells. This clonotype was found once. Its target is unknown. A read error is possible here, since a much larger clone lies one base away.

The source of this sequence is an older woman with primary liver carcinoma and hepatitis B virus infection. The J gene is TRBJ2-7, the V gene TRBV6-2 or TRBV6-3; 7 nucleotides agree with TRBD1. The sequencing sample was made of liver tumor tissue from sampling region 1. The subset was: tumor region T1, superior pole. The DNA of the CDR3 is TGTGCCAGCAGCCCTGTGGGACAGCAGCGCTACGAGCAGTACTTC. Its translation is CASSPVGQQRYEQYF.